What follows are 25 T cell receptor beta chains derived from one specimen sequenced in a study of blood T cells in healthy people across ages. A second PCR of 7 to 11 cycles used a sample-barcoded 5' primer and a J-beta primer mix. TCRdb independently ran MiXCR on the 5' RACE reads; one entry per CDR3 protein. The sample holds some 1,800,000 distinct CDR3 sequences, around 40% seen once. The sequencing input was blood. Source of these receptors: a human donor in good health.

The chain links TRBV7-2 to TRBJ1-2, with unresolved D. V shed 5 bases and J shed 4 bases, with 11 bases lying between them. The CDR3 spans 13 residues. The germline V gene encodes CDR1 SGHTA and CDR2 FQGNSA. Written as DNA, the CDR3 is TGTGCCAGCAGCGTATACGGACCCTATGGCTACACCTTC. Its protein product is CASSVYGPYGYTF.

The V gene is TRBV9, the J gene TRBJ1-3; no clear D. The CDR3 covers 14 residues. Germline values: CDR1 SGDLS, CDR2 YYNGEE. Trimming cost V 0 bases and J 0 bases, with 4 bases left between them. Here the CDR3 reads CASSVDDSGNTIYF. For the CDR3, the DNA is TGTGCCAGCAGCGTAGACGACTCTGGAAACACCATATATTTT.

In this sample, this clonotype turned up a few times. The chain links TRBV12-3 or TRBV12-4 to TRBJ1-6; 7 bases fit TRBD1. V lost 1 base, J lost 9 bases, and 6 bases stayed unmatched. The CDR3 consists of 15 residues. Here the CDR3 reads CASSLEHRGGSPLHF. DNA of the CDR3: TGTGCCAGCAGTTTAGAGCACAGGGGAGGTTCACCCCTCCACTTT.

This clonotype was seen a few times. V is TRBV6-1 and J is TRBJ2-4; TRBD1 matches 8 bases. The last part of the DNA fits TRBJ2-7 better; the J call may be wrong. CDR3 size: 15 residues. From germline, CDR1 is MNHNS and CDR2 SASEGT. The CDR3 coding sequence is TGTGCCAGCAGTCAAGGACAGGGTATTATATACGAGCAGTACTTC. Translation gives CASSQGQGIIYEQYF.

The gene calls are TRBV7-9 and TRBJ1-2; 7 bases agree with TRBD1. The germline V gene has CDR1 SEHNR and CDR2 FQNEAQ (reference sequence). V gave up 6 bases and J gave up 6 bases; unmatched junction bases: 10. CDR3 size: 14 residues. CDR3 region: CASSRLQGRDGYTF. The DNA of the CDR3 is TGTGCCAGCAGTCGCCTACAGGGGAGGGATGGCTACACCTTC.

This clonotype turned up a few times. DNA of the CDR3: TGCGCCAGCAGCCCGGGACCCGTCAATGAGCAGTTCTTC. It encodes CASSPGPVNEQFF. This chain uses TRBV5-1 with TRBJ2-1, with D tentatively TRBD1 or TRBD2 (5 bases each). The CDR3 is 13 amino acids. V was clipped by 4 bases and J by 6 bases, with 11 bases between them. Germline CDR1 and CDR2: SGHRS and YFSETQ.

The V call is TRBV9, the J call TRBJ2-1; 12 bases match TRBD2. The trim removed 2 bases at V and 7 bases at J, leaving 13 bases unmatched. The CDR3 totals 18 residues. Germline V gives CDR1 SGDLS, CDR2 YYNGEE. CDR3 bases: TGTGCCAGCAGCGTTTCCCGCTCTAGCGGGGGGGCCGGAAATGAGCAGTTCTTC. Protein sequence: CASSVSRSSGGAGNEQFF.

V and J are TRBV7-2 and TRBJ2-3, with TRBD2 identical over 10 bases. The CDR3 contains 15 residues. V dropped 6 bases and J dropped 8; count of bases not matched to a gene: 11. Germline loops: CDR1 SGHTA, CDR2 FQGNSA. CDR3 coding DNA: TGTGCCAGCAGTAAATCAGCGGGGGGGTTAGGTACGCAGTATTTT. It yields the protein CASSKSAGGLGTQYF.

This chain links TRBV10-2 with TRBJ2-3; D may be TRBD1 (6 bases). The CDR3 length is 15 residues. Trimming pared 7 bases from V and 0 bases from J, leaving 14 bases between. CDR1 is WSHSY and CDR2 is SAAADI in the germline V gene. This CDR3 is CASKPPGHSTDTQYF. The CDR3 DNA follows: TGCGCCAGCAAGCCTCCGGGACATAGCACAGATACGCAGTATTTT.

The chain uses TRBV10-3 and TRBJ1-2; 9 positions agree with TRBD1. The CDR3 runs 14 residues. Germline V CDR1 and CDR2: ENHRY, SYGVKD. J was trimmed by 6 bases and V by 8 bases; bases with no gene match: 10. CDR3 sequence (DNA): TGTGCCATCCATTCCGGGACAGGGTGGAATGGCTACACCTTC. This codes for CAIHSGTGWNGYTF.

This CDR3 reads CAISSTGVAQPQHF. The CDR3 DNA reads as TGTGCCATCAGTTCTACAGGGGTAGCTCAGCCCCAGCATTTT. This rearrangement joins TRBV10-3 to TRBJ1-5, with 7 bases aligning to TRBD1. Unmatched junction bases numbered 7, after V lost 5 bases and J lost 6 bases. Germline values: CDR1 ENHRY, CDR2 SYGVKD. The length of the CDR3 is 14 residues.

This clonotype was seen a few times. The chain carries TRBV9 and TRBJ1-1; D remains unclear. CDR1 is SGDLS and CDR2 is YYNGEE in the germline V gene. The CDR3 runs to 16 residues. Trimming cost V 3 bases and J 10 bases, with 25 bases left between them. In DNA form, the CDR3 reads TGTGCCAGCAGCGGGGGAGAGAGTACAAACCACCTCGTAGCTTTCTTT. Translation gives CASSGGESTNHLVAFF. Using reference TRBV9 and TRBJ1-1 for the parts outside the CDR3, the full variable domain is DSGVTQTPKHLITATGQRVTLRCSPRSGDLSVYWYQQSLDQGLQFLIQYYNGEERAKGNILERFSAQQFPDLHSELNLSSLELGDSALYFCASSGGESTNHLVAFFGQGTRLTVV.

V gene TRBV4-3 combines with J gene TRBJ2-1; TRBD2 matches 12 bases. Germline loops: CDR1 LGHNA, CDR2 YSLEER. V shed 0 bases, J shed 12 bases, and the junction held 6 bases outside the gene matches. The CDR3 runs 15 residues. This chain's CDR3 is CASSQDPSGGAAQFF. CDR3 DNA sequence: TGCGCCAGCAGCCAAGATCCTAGCGGGGGGGCCGCGCAGTTCTTC.

The rearrangement uses TRBV4-3 and TRBJ1-2; 7 nucleotides agree with TRBD1. Per germline, CDR1 LGHNA and CDR2 YSLEER. The CDR3 consists of 14 residues. J was trimmed by 4 bases and V by 1 base; bases with no gene match: 3. Here the CDR3 DNA reads TGCGCCAGCAGCCAAGGGACAGGTGTCTATGGCTACACCTTC. Its translation: CASSQGTGVYGYTF.

The rearrangement links TRBV20-1 to TRBJ1-1, with D tentatively TRBD1 (6 bases). V lost 6 bases and J 7 bases, leaving 15 bases between the germline ends. The CDR3 spans 12 residues. Germline loops: CDR1 DFQATT, CDR2 SNEGSKA (reference sequence). The DNA of the CDR3 is TGCAGTGCCCCGGGGAGGGGGGGTGAAGCTTTCTTT. Translation: CSAPGRGGEAFF.

This chain joins TRBV27 and TRBJ2-5; a possible D gene is TRBD1 (6 bases). Germline-derived CDR1 and CDR2 are MNHEY and SMNVEV (reference sequence). The CDR3 spans 15 residues. V was shortened by 2 bases and J by 5 bases, with 15 bases between the two germline ends. The CDR3, as DNA: TGTGCCAGCAGTTTAATGGGGGACACGCTGGAGACCCAGTACTTC. Translation: CASSLMGDTLETQYF.

In this sample, this clonotype turned up once. The CDR3 DNA reads TGTGCCAGCAGCATAGTTATGGGGCAGGATGAAAAACTGTTTTTT. Its protein product is CASSIVMGQDEKLFF. The chain employs TRBV7-2 and TRBJ1-4; perhaps TRBD1 as D (5 bases). The germline gives CDR1 SGHTA, CDR2 FQGNSA. This CDR3 spans 15 amino acids. Between the trimmed V and J ends, which lost 5 bases and 6 bases, there was a span of 16 bases. Full variable domain (outside the CDR3, taken from reference TRBV7-2 and TRBJ1-4): GAGVSQSPSNKVTEKGKDVELRCDPISGHTALYWYRQSLGQGLEFLIYFQGNSAPDKSGLPSDRFSAERTGGSVSTLTIQRTQQEDSAVYLCASSIVMGQDEKLFFGSGTQLSVL.

This CDR3 reads CASSLVLGAEETQYF. Here the CDR3 DNA reads TGTGCCAGCAGCTTAGTTCTAGGAGCGGAAGAGACCCAGTACTTC. This rearrangement joins TRBV7-2 to TRBJ2-5; maybe TRBD2 (5 bases). CDR3 length equals 15 residues. Germline CDR1 and CDR2: SGHTA and FQGNSA. The V end was cut by 1 base, the J end by 3 bases, with 12 bases between. The full variable domain, completed using reference TRBV7-2 and TRBJ2-5, is GAGVSQSPSNKVTEKGKDVELRCDPISGHTALYWYRQSLGQGLEFLIYFQGNSAPDKSGLPSDRFSAERTGGSVSTLTIQRTQQEDSAVYLCASSLVLGAEETQYFGPGTRLLVL.

The V and J genes are TRBV7-6 and TRBJ1-1; weak D call: TRBD1 (6 bases). The germline V gene encodes CDR1 SGHVS and CDR2 FNYEAQ. The CDR3 is 14 residues long. V was shortened by 1 base and J by 10 bases, with 16 bases between the two germline ends. CDR3 protein: CASSLDAGGVRAFF. CDR3 nucleotides: TGTGCCAGCAGCTTAGATGCGGGGGGCGTAAGAGCTTTCTTT.

The table lists this clonotype with a few counts. The V gene is TRBV5-1, the J gene TRBJ1-4, with unresolved D. The germline gives CDR1 SGHRS, CDR2 YFSETQ. V was trimmed by 1 base and J by 7 bases, leaving 11 bases between them. The CDR3 has 14 residues. CDR3 loop: CASSLSWLGEKLFF. CDR3 nucleotides: TGCGCCAGCAGCTTGTCTTGGTTAGGTGAAAAACTGTTTTTT. The whole variable domain, filled in from reference TRBV5-1 and TRBJ1-4, reads KAGVTQTPRYLIKTRGQQVTLSCSPISGHRSVSWYQQTPGQGLQFLFEYFSETQRNKGNFPGRFSGRQFSNSRSEMNVSTLELGDSALYLCASSLSWLGEKLFFGSGTQLSVL.

This clonotype was counted a few times. The chain couples TRBV29-1 to TRBJ2-3; D is possibly TRBD2 (7 bases). V lost 7 bases and J lost 1, with 15 bases in between. Germline loops: CDR1 SQVTM, CDR2 ANQGSEA. The CDR3 consists of 14 residues. This CDR3 is CSALRGAGTDTQYF. The CDR3 DNA reads as TGCAGCGCTCTCCGGGGGGCCGGCACAGATACGCAGTATTTT.

This clonotype was counted at least ten times. This chain uses TRBV28 with TRBJ2-7; D remains unclear. The germline V gene encodes CDR1 MDHEN and CDR2 SYDVKM. The CDR3 contains 14 residues. The V and J ends lost 1 base and 2 bases respectively, with 9 bases between them. As DNA, the CDR3 is TGTGCCAGCAGTTTATCCGCGGTAGCCTACGAGCAGTACTTC. This encodes CASSLSAVAYEQYF.

Details on this clonotype: Germline is not matched at one junction end, which may reflect a read error. The chain has TRBV27 and TRBJ1-2; 7 bases match TRBD1. Germline V gene data show CDR1 as MNHEY and CDR2 as SMNVEV (reference sequence). The CDR3 sequence is 13 residues long. DNA of the CDR3: TGTGTCAGCAGACGGACAGGAGGGGAGCGCTACACCTTC. Translation: CVSRRTGGERYTF.

This clonotype was observed a single time. The V and J genes are TRBV5-1 and TRBJ1-2; D is perhaps TRBD1 (5 bases). The CDR3 is made up of 14 amino acids. CDR1 and CDR2 (germline): SGHRS, YFSETQ. V lost 4 bases to trimming and J lost 3 bases, with 13 bases between them. The CDR3 sequence is CASSPWGDDYGYTF. The CDR3 nucleotides are TGCGCCAGCAGCCCTTGGGGGGACGACTATGGCTACACCTTC.

Only a few counts were recorded for this clonotype. The chain combines TRBV6-2 or TRBV6-3 with TRBJ2-7; a weak D match, TRBD1 (6 bases). V was trimmed by 8 bases and J by 0 bases, leaving 32 bases between them. Germline V gene lookup returns CDR1 MNHEY and CDR2 SVGEGT. The CDR3 spans 20 residues. CDR3 residues: CASPHAHGGQTTYLSYEQYF. CDR3 DNA sequence: TGTGCCAGCCCTCACGCGCACGGAGGACAGACCACTTACCTCTCCTACGAGCAGTACTTC.